This TCR beta chain emerged from a study of vaccination and CD4 T cells after COVID-19. Cultured CD4+ T cell DNA was sequenced using the Oncomine TCR Beta short-read assay. TCRdb called the PCR reads again in MiXCR, with one record for every CDR3 protein. Of several thousand distinct CDR3 sequences in the sample, about 32% were seen once. Treatment defined: roughly 11-day PBMC culture with coronavirus spike peptide pools or control peptides (ViraFEST assay). These CD4+ T cells came from an unexposed donor, sampled before the COVID-19 pandemic (2011-2018). This clonotype appeared a few times. Its matching antigen is unknown. This receptor was taken from a human donor in good health. The sample consisted of CD4+ T cells from blood, cultured in vitro.

CDR3 nucleotides: TGTGCCAGCAGCGGGGGGGACTTTTATGGCTACACCTTC. It specifies CASSGGDFYGYTF. The chain combines TRBV7-2 with TRBJ1-2; the D gene is possibly TRBD1 (5 bases). The germline gives CDR1 SGHTA, CDR2 FQGNSA. Trimming removed 5 bases at V and 5 bases at J, with 12 bases between. The CDR3 has 13 residues.